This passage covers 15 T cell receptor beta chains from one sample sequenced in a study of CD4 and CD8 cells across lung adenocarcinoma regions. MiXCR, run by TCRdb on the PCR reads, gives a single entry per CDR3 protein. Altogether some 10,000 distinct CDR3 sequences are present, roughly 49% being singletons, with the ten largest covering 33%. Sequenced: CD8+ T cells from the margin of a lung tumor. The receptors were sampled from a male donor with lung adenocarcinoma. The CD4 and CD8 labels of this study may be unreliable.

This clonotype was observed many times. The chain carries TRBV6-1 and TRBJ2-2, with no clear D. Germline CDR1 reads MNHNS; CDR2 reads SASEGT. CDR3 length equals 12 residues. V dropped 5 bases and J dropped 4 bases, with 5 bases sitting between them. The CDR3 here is CASSLFTGELFF. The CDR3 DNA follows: TGTGCCAGCAGTCTATTCACCGGGGAGCTGTTTTTT.

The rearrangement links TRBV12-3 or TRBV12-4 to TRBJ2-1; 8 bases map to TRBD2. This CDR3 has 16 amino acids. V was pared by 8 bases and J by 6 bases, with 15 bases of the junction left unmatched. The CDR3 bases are TGTGCCAGCCGTAACCCGGGACTAGGGGCCATCAATGAGCAGTTCTTC. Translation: CASRNPGLGAINEQFF.

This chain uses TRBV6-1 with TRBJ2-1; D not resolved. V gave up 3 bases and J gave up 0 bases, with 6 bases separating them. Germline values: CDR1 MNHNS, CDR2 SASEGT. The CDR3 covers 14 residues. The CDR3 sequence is CASSEFSSYNEQFF. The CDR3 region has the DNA TGTGCCAGCAGTGAGTTCAGCTCCTACAATGAGCAGTTCTTC.

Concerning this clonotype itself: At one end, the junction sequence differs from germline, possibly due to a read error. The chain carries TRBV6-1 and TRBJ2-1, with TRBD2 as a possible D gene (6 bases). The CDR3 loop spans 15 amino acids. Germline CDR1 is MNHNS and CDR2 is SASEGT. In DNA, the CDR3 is TGTGCCAGCAACATAGAGGCTGGGAGGAAAGATAAGCAGTTTTTT. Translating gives CASNIEAGRKDKQFF.

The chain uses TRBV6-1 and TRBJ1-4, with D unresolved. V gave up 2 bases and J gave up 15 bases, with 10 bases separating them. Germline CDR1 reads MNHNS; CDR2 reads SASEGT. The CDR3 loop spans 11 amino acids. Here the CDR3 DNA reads TGTGCCAGCAGTGAAACGGTGCAAGTGTTTTTT. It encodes CASSETVQVFF.

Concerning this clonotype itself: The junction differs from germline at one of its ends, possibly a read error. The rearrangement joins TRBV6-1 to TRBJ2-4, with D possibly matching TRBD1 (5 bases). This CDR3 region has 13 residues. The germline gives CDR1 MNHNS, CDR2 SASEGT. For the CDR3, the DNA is TGTGCCAGCAGGACAGATCTTACCTACGAGCAGTACTTT. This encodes CASRTDLTYEQYF.

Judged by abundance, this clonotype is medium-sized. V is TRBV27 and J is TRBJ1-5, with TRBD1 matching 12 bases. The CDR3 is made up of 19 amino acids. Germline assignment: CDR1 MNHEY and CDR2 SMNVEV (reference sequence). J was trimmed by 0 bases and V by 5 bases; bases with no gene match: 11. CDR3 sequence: CASSPEPGQGAGSNQPQHF. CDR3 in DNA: TGTGCCAGCAGTCCAGAACCGGGACAGGGGGCGGGTAGCAATCAGCCCCAGCATTTT.

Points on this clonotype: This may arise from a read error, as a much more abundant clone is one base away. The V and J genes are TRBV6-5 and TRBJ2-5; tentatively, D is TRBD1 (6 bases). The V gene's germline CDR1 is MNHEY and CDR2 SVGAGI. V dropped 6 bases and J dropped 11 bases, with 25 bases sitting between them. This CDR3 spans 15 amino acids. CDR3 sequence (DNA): TGTGCCAGCAGCCTCAAACAGGGAATTCAGGATGAGCAGTACTTC. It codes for CASSLKQGIQDEQYF.

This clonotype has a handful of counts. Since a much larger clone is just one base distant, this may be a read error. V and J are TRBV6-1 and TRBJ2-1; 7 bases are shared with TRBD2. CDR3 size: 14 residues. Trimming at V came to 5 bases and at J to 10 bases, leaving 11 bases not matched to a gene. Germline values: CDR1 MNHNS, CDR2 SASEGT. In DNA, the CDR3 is TGTGCCAGCAGTCCCGGGACTAACCCCTACGAGCAGTTCTTC. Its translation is CASSPGTNPYEQFF.

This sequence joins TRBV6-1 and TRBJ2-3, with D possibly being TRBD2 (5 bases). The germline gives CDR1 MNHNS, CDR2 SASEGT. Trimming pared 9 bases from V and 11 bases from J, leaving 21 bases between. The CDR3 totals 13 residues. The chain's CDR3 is CARGRGAKNMQYF. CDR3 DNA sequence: TGTGCCAGGGGCCGGGGAGCCAAAAACATGCAGTATTTT.

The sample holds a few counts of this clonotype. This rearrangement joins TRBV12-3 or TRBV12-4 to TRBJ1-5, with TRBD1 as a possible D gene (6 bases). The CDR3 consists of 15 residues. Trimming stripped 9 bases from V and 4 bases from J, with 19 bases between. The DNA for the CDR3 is TGTGCCAGGCCCCACCAGGGGATTAGGAATCAGCCCCAGCATTTT. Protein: CARPHQGIRNQPQHF.

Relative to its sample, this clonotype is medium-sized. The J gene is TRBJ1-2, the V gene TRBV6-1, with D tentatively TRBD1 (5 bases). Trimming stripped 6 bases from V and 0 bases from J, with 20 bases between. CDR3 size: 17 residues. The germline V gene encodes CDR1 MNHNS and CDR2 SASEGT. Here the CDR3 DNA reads TGTGCCAGCAGGTCCCCCATCGGGGCGGGAGCTAACTATGGCTACACCTTC. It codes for CASRSPIGAGANYGYTF.

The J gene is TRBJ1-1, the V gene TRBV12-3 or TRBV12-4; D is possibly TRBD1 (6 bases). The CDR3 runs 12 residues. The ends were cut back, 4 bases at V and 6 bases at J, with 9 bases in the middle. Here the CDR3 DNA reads TGTGCCAGCAGTTGGGACACGCCTGAAGCTTTCTTT. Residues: CASSWDTPEAFF.

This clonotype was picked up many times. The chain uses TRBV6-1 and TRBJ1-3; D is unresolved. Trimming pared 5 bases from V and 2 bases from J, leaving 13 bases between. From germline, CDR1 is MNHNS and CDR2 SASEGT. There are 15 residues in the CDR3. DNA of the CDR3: TGTGCCAGCAGTATCCACGATGGTCCTGGAAACACCATATATTTT. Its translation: CASSIHDGPGNTIYF.

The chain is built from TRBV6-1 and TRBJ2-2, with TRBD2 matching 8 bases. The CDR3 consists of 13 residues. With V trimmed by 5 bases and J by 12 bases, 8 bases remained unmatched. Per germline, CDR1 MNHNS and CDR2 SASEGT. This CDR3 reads CASSLGTSYKLFF. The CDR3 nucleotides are TGTGCCAGCAGTCTCGGGACTAGTTATAAGCTGTTTTTT.